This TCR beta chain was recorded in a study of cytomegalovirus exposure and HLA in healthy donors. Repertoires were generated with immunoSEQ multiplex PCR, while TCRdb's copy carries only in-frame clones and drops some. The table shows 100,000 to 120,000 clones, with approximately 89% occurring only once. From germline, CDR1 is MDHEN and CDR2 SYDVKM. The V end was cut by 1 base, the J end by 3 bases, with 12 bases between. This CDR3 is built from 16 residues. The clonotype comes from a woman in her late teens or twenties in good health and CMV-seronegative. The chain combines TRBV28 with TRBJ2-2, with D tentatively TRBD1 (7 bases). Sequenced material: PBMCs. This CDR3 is CASSLLTRGDTGELFF. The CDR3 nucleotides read TGTGCCAGCAGTTTATTAACCAGGGGGGACACCGGGGAGCTGTTTTTT.